This entry lists 5 T cell receptor beta chains sequenced from one sample in a study of CD8+CD57+ T cells in acquired aplastic anemia. Genomic DNA, serving as template, underwent TCR beta VDJ and CDR3 profiling. TCRdb called the reads again in MiXCR, with one record for every CDR3 protein. This table holds 250,000 or so distinct CDR3 sequences, more than 45% found once. Patients chosen for sequencing had CD8+CD57+ cells that had expanded, as shown by flow cytometry. Sequencing was carried out using sorted CD4+, CD8+, or CD8+CD57+ T cells (not recorded which) from PBMCs. Every receptor here comes from a human donor with aplastic anemia.

V is TRBV2 and J is TRBJ1-6; a weak D match, TRBD1 (6 bases). V was trimmed by 6 bases and J by 0 bases, leaving 12 bases between them. The CDR3 covers 16 residues. CDR1 is SNHLY and CDR2 is FYNNEI in the germline V gene. CDR3 sequence (DNA): TGTGCCAGCAGAACGGAAGGGGGCTCCTATAATTCACCCCTCCACTTT. This sequence encodes CASRTEGGSYNSPLHF.

This clonotype was detected a few times. This sequence may be a read error, since a much larger clone differs from it by one base. The chain joins TRBV9 to TRBJ2-3; D might be TRBD1 (5 bases). The CDR3 spans 15 residues. The germline gives CDR1 SGDLS, CDR2 YYNGEE. V lost 0 bases to trimming and J lost 2 bases, with 10 bases between them. CDR3: CASSVGQGATDTQYF. CDR3 bases: TGTGCCAGCAGCGTAGGCCAGGGTGCCACAGATACGCAGTATTTT.

The chain joins TRBV25-1 to TRBJ2-3; no definite D call. CDR3 size: 16 residues. Trimming removed 5 bases at V and 3 bases at J, with 18 bases between. Germline CDR1 reads MGHDK; CDR2 reads SYGVNS. The CDR3 coding sequence is TGTGCCAGCAGTTACTCGACTCCTTTGGGTACAGATACGCAGTATTTT. Amino acids: CASSYSTPLGTDTQYF.

This clonotype came up many times. The V and J genes are TRBV7-6 and TRBJ2-5; the D is unclear. Germline V gives CDR1 SGHVS, CDR2 FNYEAQ. V was shortened by 2 bases and J by 0 bases, with 13 bases between the two germline ends. This CDR3 spans 16 amino acids. The CDR3 nucleotides are TGTGCCAGCAGCTTATATTCGAGAACACACCAAGAGACCCAGTACTTC. This encodes CASSLYSRTHQETQYF.

The V call is TRBV20-1, the J call TRBJ2-2, with D tentatively TRBD1 (5 bases). This CDR3 region has 15 residues. Per the germline V gene, CDR1 is DFQATT and CDR2 is SNEGSKA (reference sequence). V was cut by 2 bases and J by 3 bases, with 13 bases left in between. The CDR3 DNA reads TGCAGTGCTAGATGGGGCCTAGTCTACACCGGGGAGCTGTTTTTT. Translation gives CSARWGLVYTGELFF.